This T cell receptor beta chain was identified in a study of T cell repertoires in cytomegalovirus infection. The wider study: Through public TCR beta signatures, both CMV infection and matching HLA type were indicated.

With respect to this clonotype: Its target is not known.

CDR1 is SGHAT, CDR2 FQNNGV, per germline. V lost 11 bases to trimming and J lost 8 bases; unmatched junction nucleotides: 13. This CDR3 has 13 residues. Study-wide results and limits: Using cumulative public TCR beta family frequency, the authors identified those who carried CMV together with the relevant HLA. HLA-C-restricted CMV clonotypes gave the most frequent clonotype in two of eight donors.

TCRdb reprocessed the reads with MiXCR, giving one entry per CDR3 protein. The sample holds over 100,000 distinct CDR3 sequences, roughly 9.1% seen once. The genes are TRBV11-2 and TRBJ1-2, with 8 positions matching TRBD1. The source is a human donor in good health (CMV status not recorded). Some clones in this sample may be carry-over from other donors' samples. Sequenced: PBMCs, sequenced either directly or after in vitro stimulation (not recorded which). Written as DNA, the CDR3 is TGTGCCGGTTCCCCAGGGGGCGCGACCGGCTACACCTTC. This translates into CAGSPGGATGYTF.